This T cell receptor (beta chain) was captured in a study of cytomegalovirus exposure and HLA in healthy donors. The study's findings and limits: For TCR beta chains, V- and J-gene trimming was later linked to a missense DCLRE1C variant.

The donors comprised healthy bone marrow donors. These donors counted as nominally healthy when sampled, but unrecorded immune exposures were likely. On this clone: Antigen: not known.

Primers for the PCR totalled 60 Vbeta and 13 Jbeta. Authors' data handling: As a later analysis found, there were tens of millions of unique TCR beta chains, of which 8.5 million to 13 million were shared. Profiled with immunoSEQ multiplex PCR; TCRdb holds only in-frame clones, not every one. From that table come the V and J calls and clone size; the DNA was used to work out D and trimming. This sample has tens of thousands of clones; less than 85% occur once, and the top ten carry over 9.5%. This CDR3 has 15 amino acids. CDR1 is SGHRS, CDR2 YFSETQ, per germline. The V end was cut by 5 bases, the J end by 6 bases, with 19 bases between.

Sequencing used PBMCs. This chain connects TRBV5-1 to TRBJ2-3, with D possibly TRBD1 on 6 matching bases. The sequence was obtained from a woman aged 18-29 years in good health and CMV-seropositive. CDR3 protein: CASRAEAGAWDTQYF. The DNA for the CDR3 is TGCGCCAGCAGAGCCGAGGCAGGGGCATGGGATACGCAGTATTTT.